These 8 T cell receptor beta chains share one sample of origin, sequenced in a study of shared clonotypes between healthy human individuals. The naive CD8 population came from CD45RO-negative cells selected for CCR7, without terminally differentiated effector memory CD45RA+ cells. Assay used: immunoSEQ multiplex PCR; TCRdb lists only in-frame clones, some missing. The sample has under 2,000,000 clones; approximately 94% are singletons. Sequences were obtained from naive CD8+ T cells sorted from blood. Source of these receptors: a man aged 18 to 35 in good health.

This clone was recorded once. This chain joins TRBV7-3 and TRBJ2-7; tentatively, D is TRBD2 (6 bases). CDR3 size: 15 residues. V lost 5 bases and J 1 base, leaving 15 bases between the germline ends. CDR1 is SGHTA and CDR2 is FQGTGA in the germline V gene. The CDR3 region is CASSVSGGPSYEQYF. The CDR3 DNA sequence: TGTGCCAGCAGCGTCTCCGGGGGACCATCCTACGAGCAGTACTTC.

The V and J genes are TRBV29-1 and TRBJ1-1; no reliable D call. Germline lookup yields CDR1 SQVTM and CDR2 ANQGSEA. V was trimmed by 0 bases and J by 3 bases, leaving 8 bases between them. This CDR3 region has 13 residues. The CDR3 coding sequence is TGCAGCGTTGAAGAAGGCTGGGACACTGAAGCTTTCTTT. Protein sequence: CSVEEGWDTEAFF.

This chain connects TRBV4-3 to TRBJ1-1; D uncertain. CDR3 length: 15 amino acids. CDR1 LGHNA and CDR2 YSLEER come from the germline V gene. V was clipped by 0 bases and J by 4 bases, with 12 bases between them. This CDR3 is CASSQDSSQATEAFF. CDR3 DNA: TGCGCCAGCAGCCAAGATAGCTCCCAGGCCACTGAAGCTTTCTTT.

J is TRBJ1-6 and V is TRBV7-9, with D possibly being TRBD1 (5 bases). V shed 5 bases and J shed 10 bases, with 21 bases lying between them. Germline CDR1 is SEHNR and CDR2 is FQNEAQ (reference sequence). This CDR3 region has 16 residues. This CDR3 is CASSTPGTPLRSPLHF. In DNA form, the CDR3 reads TGTGCCAGCAGCACTCCCGGGACCCCGCTCCGGTCACCCCTCCACTTT.

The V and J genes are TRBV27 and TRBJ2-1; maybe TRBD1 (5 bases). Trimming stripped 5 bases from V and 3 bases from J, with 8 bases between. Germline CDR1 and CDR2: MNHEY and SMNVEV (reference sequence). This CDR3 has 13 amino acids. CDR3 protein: CASSPTDYNEQFF. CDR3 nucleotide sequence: TGTGCCAGCAGTCCGACAGACTACAATGAGCAGTTCTTC.

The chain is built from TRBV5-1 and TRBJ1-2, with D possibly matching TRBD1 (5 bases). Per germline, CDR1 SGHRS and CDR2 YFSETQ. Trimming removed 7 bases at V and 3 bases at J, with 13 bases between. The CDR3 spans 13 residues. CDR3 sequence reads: CASSVGVDYGYTF. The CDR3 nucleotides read TGCGCCAGCTCGGTGGGGGTCGACTATGGCTACACCTTC.

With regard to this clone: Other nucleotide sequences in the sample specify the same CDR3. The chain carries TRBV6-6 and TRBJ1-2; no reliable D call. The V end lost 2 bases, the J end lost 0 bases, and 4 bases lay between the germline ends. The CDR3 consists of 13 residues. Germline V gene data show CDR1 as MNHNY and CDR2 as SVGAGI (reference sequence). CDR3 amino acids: CASSYETNYGYTF. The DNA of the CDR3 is TGTGCCAGCAGTTACGAGACTAACTATGGCTACACCTTC.

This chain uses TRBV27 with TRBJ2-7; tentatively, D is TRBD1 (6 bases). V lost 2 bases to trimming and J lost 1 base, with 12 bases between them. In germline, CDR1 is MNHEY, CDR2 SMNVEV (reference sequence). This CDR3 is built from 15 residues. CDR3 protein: CASSLPGTPSYEQYF. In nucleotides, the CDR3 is TGTGCCAGCAGTTTACCAGGGACACCTTCCTACGAGCAGTACTTC.